This is a list of T cell receptor beta chains from one sample in a study of T cells in Graves' hyperthyroidism and ophthalmopathy. Each CDR3 protein is one row after TCRdb ran MiXCR on the multiplex PCR reads. Of 400,000 or so distinct CDR3 sequences detected, about an eighth appear once; the ten largest clones hold under 30%. The source material was blood. The receptor source for this set is a man aged 50-60 years with Graves' ophthalmopathy. Each CDR3 is given with its conserved first and last residue. The D gene is left open where the match is weak. Not all rows give a size; the values are once, few, many and, for expanded clones, a class.

cdr3_length clone_size j_call d_call v_call cdr3_nt cdr3_aa
14 - TRBJ1-4 - TRBV30 TGTGCCTGTGCTCGGGGGCGGGGAGGTGAAAAACTGTTTTTT CACARGRGGEKLFF
13 many TRBJ1-1 - TRBV5-1 TGCGCCAGCAGCATCAGACGCAACACTGAAGCTTTCTTT CASSIRRNTEAFF
14 many TRBJ2-7 TRBD1 TRBV12-3/TRBV12-4 TGTGCCAGCAGTCCCACAGGGGGCCCGTACGAGCAGTACTTC CASSPTGGPYEQYF
15 - TRBJ2-1 TRBD1 TRBV19 TGTGCCAGTGGAGGAACCGGGACAGGGTACAATGAGCAGTTCTTC CASGGTGTGYNEQFF
12 - TRBJ2-5 TRBD2 TRBV2 TGTGCCAGCGGACTAGTATCCGAGACCCAGTACTTC CASGLVSETQYF
13 many TRBJ2-2 - TRBV11-2 TGTGCCAGCAGCTTAGCCCCCACCGGGGAGCTGTTTTTT CASSLAPTGELFF
15 many TRBJ2-5 TRBD2 TRBV5-1 TGCGCCAGCAGCCCACAAACTAGCGGGAAAGAGACCCAGTACTTC CASSPQTSGKETQYF
11 many TRBJ2-1 - TRBV30 TGTGCCTGGGTAGCCTGGGGTGAGCAGTTCTTC CAWVAWGEQFF
13 - TRBJ1-1 TRBD1 TRBV10-3 TGTGCCATCAGTGTGGGACAGGGGGCCGAAGCTTTCTTT CAISVGQGAEAFF
12 - TRBJ2-1 - TRBV5-1 TGCACCAGCAGCCAGGGGGGCAGTGAGCAGTTCTTC CTSSQGGSEQFF
11 few TRBJ2-3 TRBD2 TRBV29-1 TGCAGCGTGCGGGAGATCCAGACGCAGTATTTT CSVREIQTQYF
17 many TRBJ2-1 TRBD1 TRBV18 TGTGCCAGCTCACGACTTCCTCCGGGACAGGGGAGCGATGAGCAGTTCTTC CASSRLPPGQGSDEQFF
17 many TRBJ1-5 - TRBV19 TGTGCCAGTAGTATATTAGTGACCCGAAGTCATCATCAGCCCCAGCATTTT CASSILVTRSHHQPQHF
15 - TRBJ2-4 TRBD2 TRBV19 TGTGCCAGTAGTATAGATGGGCTAGCGGGAGTGATACAGTACTTC CASSIDGLAGVIQYF
16 many TRBJ2-4 TRBD1 TRBV11-3 TGTGCCAGCAGCCCAGAAGGGACAGTAGCCAAAAACATTCAGTACTTC CASSPEGTVAKNIQYF
13 many TRBJ1-1 - TRBV27 TGTGCCAGCAGTCCCAGTCACGACGCTGAAGCTTTCTTT CASSPSHDAEAFF
14 many TRBJ1-1 - TRBV28 TGTGCCAGCAGTTTTGGGGCGGTGAACACTGAAGCTTTCTTT CASSFGAVNTEAFF
15 many TRBJ2-7 - TRBV11-2 TGTGCCAGCAGCCAAGGCGGGTATCCCCCTTACGAGCAGTACTTC CASSQGGYPPYEQYF
18 - TRBJ2-3 TRBD2 TRBV3-1 TGTGCCAGCAGCCATGGAACCGGGACTAGCGGCAACACAGATACGCAGTATTTT CASSHGTGTSGNTDTQYF
18 few TRBJ2-1 TRBD2 TRBV28 TGTGCCAGCAGTCAAACTAGCGGGCGAAAGGGGAACAACAATGAGCAGTTCTTC CASSQTSGRKGNNNEQFF
13 many TRBJ2-7 - TRBV6-1 TGTGCCAGCAGTGTTGGACCTCGAGACGAGCAGTACTTC CASSVGPRDEQYF
16 many TRBJ1-4 - TRBV5-1 TGCGCCAGCAGCTTGGACGGCGGACAGTTAAATGAAAAACTGTTTTTT CASSLDGGQLNEKLFF
15 - TRBJ2-1 - TRBV4-1 TGCGCCAGCAGCCAAGATTCGACCAACCTCCGGGAGCAGTTCTTC CASSQDSTNLREQFF
15 - TRBJ2-2 TRBD2 TRBV5-1 TGCGCCAGCAGCTTGGCCGGGACTAGCGAAACGGAGCTGTTTTTT CASSLAGTSETELFF
14 few TRBJ2-3 - TRBV19 TGTGCCAGTAACCGGAGGGGTGTCACAGATACGCAGTATTTT CASNRRGVTDTQYF
16 many TRBJ2-1 - TRBV6-1 TGTGCCAGCAGTGGCAGGGGGACTTTTTCCTACAATGAGCAGTTCTTC CASSGRGTFSYNEQFF
16 many TRBJ2-1 TRBD2 TRBV12-3/TRBV12-4 TGTGCCAGCAGTTCCTTTTTGCTAGCGGGCAACAATGAGCAGTTCTTC CASSSFLLAGNNEQFF
16 - TRBJ2-1 TRBD2 TRBV7-8 TGTGCCAGCAGCCATATGATAGCGGGAGGGGGTAGTGAGCAGTTCTTC CASSHMIAGGGSEQFF
14 few TRBJ2-1 TRBD2 TRBV12-3/TRBV12-4 TGTGCCAGCACCTTAACGGGCGGGAGGGATGAGCAGTTCTTC CASTLTGGRDEQFF
15 few TRBJ2-4 TRBD1 TRBV4-1 TGCGCCAGCAGCGCTCCGGGACAGCGCAAAAACATTCAGTACTTC CASSAPGQRKNIQYF
16 - TRBJ2-6 - TRBV5-5 TGTGCCAGCAACACAGACAGCCCCTCTGGGGCCAACGTCCTGACTTTC CASNTDSPSGANVLTF
14 - TRBJ1-1 - TRBV18 TGTGCCAGCTCACCAGGGAGGAAGAACACTGAAGCTTTCTTT CASSPGRKNTEAFF
18 few TRBJ2-6 TRBD1 TRBV16 TGTGCCAGCAGCCACGACAGGGGGCGTCCCTCTGGGGCCAACGTCCTGACTTTC CASSHDRGRPSGANVLTF
14 - TRBJ2-7 - TRBV4-1 TGCGCCAGCAGACCCCGGGACCACTGGAGAGAGCAGTACTTC CASRPRDHWREQYF
15 many TRBJ2-7 TRBD2 TRBV7-8 TGTGCCAGCAGCTGGACTAGCGGGATATTTTACGAGCAGTACTTC CASSWTSGIFYEQYF
12 many TRBJ2-3 - TRBV12-3/TRBV12-4 TGTGCCAGCGGGTCAGGGACAGATACGCAGTATTTT CASGSGTDTQYF
14 many TRBJ2-2 TRBD2 TRBV6-1 TGTGCCACCAGGGGACTAGGGAACACCGGGGAGCTGTTTTTT CATRGLGNTGELFF
14 - TRBJ2-7 - TRBV12-3/TRBV12-4 TGTGCCAGCAGTTCGGACGGGACTTCCTACGAGCAGTACTTC CASSSDGTSYEQYF
17 - TRBJ2-1 TRBD2 TRBV24-1 TGTGCCACCAGTGAACCGGGACTAGCGGGCCCCTACAATGAGCAGTTCTTC CATSEPGLAGPYNEQFF